This TCR beta chain was obtained from a study of T-cell memory formation after mild COVID-19. Study as a whole: TCR clusters were mostly donor specific.

Study-wide findings and caveats: Among clones contracting day 15 to 85, CD4/CD8 was balanced, whereas later expanders leaned CD4+. The CD4+ clones that contracted clustered mainly within CM and EM, and the CD8+ clones concentrated in EMRA.

V lost 3 bases and J 7 bases, leaving 12 bases between the germline ends. Germline loops: CDR1 MNHEY, CDR2 SMNVEV (reference sequence). The CDR3 is 13 amino acids. Note on this clonotype: Its specificity is unknown.

A 5'RACE reaction primed in the constant segment made cDNA libraries of TCR alpha and TCR beta, and these carried sample barcodes and UMIs. One entry per CDR3 protein, called by TCRdb with MiXCR from the 5' RACE reads. The data hold roughly 120,000 distinct CDR3 sequences, with approximately 15% observed a single time. The sequenced sample was PBMCs or a T cell subset sorted from them (not recorded which). The chain recombines TRBV27 with TRBJ1-2; D not resolved. The TCR comes from an adult woman who had mild COVID-19 (a few samples of this study predate the infection). Cell type and time point are not known. The CDR3 DNA reads as TGTGCCAGCAGTTTCGTCGGATACAGTGGCTACACCTTC. Translation: CASSFVGYSGYTF.